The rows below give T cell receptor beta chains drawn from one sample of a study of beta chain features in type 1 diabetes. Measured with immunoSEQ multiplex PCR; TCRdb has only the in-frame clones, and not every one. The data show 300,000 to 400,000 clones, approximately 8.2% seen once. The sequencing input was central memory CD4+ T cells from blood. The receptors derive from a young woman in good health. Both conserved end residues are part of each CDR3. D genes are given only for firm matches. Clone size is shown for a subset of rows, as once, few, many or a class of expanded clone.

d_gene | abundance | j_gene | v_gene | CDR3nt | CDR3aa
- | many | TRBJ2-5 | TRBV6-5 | TGTGCCAGCAGTCACCCCGCAGGGACCCAGTACTTC | CASSHPAGTQYF
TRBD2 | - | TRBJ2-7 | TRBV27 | TGTGCCAGCAGTCCCCGGATAGGGCTAGCGGAGACCTACGAGCAGTACTTC | CASSPRIGLAETYEQYF
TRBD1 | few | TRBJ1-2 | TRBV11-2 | TGTGCCAGCAGCACCCAAACTGGGACAGGGAATGGCTACACCTTC | CASSTQTGTGNGYTF
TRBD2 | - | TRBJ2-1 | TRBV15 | TGTGCCACCAAGGGACTAGCGACCTACAATGAGCAGTTCTTC | CATKGLATYNEQFF
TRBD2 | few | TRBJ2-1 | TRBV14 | TGTGCCAGCAGCCAAGACAGCGGGGTTCCCTACAATGAGCAGTTCTTC | CASSQDSGVPYNEQFF
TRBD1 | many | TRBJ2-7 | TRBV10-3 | TGTGCCATCAGTGAATACGGGACAGGGGACCACGAGCAGTACTTC | CAISEYGTGDHEQYF
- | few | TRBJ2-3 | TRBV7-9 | TGTGCCAGCAGCTTAGTGGTCACAGATACGCAGTATTTT | CASSLVVTDTQYF
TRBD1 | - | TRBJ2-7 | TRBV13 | TGTGCCAGCAGCTTTCGACAGGGAGATCACTACGAGCAGTACTTC | CASSFRQGDHYEQYF
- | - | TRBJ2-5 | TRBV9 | TGTGCCAGCAGCGGCGGACAGCACCAAGAGACCCAGTACTTC | CASSGGQHQETQYF
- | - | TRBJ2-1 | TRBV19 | TGTGCCAGTCGGAGGACAGCGGGACTTCGGTTTCATGAGCAGTTCTTC | CASRRTAGLRFHEQFF
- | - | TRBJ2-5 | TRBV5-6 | TGTGCCAGCAGCAGAGAAAGCGGGCAAGAGACCCAGTACTTC | CASSRESGQETQYF
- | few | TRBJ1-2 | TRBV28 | - | CASSSSTANYGYTF
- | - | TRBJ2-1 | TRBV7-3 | TGTGCCAGCAGCCCTGGAGGTGCTGAGCAGTTCTTC | CASSPGGAEQFF
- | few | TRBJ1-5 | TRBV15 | TGTGCCACCAGCAGAGATCGGGGCTATCAGCCCCAGCATTTT | CATSRDRGYQPQHF
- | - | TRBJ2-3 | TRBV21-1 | TGTGCCAGCAGCACCCAGAACGACGGGCTCTTCACAGATACGCAGTATTTT | CASSTQNDGLFTDTQYF
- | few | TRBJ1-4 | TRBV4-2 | TGTGCCAGCAGCCAAGAAGGGGAAAAACTGTTTTTT | CASSQEGEKLFF
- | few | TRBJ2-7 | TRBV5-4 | TGTGCCAGCAGCTTGTACGGACTGGCCTCCTACGAGCAGTACTTC | CASSLYGLASYEQYF
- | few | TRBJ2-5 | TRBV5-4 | TGTGCCAGCAGCTTGGCAACGGGGGCGGAGACCCAGTACTTC | CASSLATGAETQYF
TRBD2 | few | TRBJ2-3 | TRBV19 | TGTGCCAGTAGTATCGCGGGAGGGGTCACAGATACGCAGTATTTT | CASSIAGGVTDTQYF
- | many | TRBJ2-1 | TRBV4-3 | TGCGCCAGCAGCCAAGAGGGGGTTTCCTACAATGAGCAGTTCTTC | CASSQEGVSYNEQFF
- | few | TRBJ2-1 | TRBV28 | TGTGCCAGCAGTTGGGGGACCGCCGCTAGCGATGAGCAGTTCTTC | CASSWGTAASDEQFF
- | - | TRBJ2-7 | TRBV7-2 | TGTGCCAGCAGCCAGAGCACTGGGCAAGACTACGAGCAGTACTTC | CASSQSTGQDYEQYF
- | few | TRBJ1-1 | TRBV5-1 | TGCGCCAGCAGTTTGGACAGTAACACTGAAGCTTTCTTT | CASSLDSNTEAFF
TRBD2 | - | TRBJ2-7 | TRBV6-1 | TGTGCCAGCAGGAAGCTAGCGGGAGAACGTTACGAGCAGTACTTC | CASRKLAGERYEQYF
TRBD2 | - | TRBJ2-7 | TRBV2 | TGTGCCAGCAGGGGAGGGGTTCGCTACGAGCAGTACTTC | CASRGGVRYEQYF
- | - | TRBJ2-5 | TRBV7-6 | TGTGCCAGCAGCTTAGCGGGATCTAGAGGGACCCAGTACTTC | CASSLAGSRGTQYF
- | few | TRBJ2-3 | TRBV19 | TGTGCCAGTCGAATGGGGGCGGCAGATACGCAGTATTTT | CASRMGAADTQYF
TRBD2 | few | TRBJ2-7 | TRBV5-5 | TGTGCCAGCAGCTTGAGGCCTAGCGGATCCTACGAGCAGTACTTC | CASSLRPSGSYEQYF
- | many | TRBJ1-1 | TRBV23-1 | TGCGCCAGCGCGCCCCGGGACCCCTTAAAGACTGAAGCTTTCTTT | CASAPRDPLKTEAFF
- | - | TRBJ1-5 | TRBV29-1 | TGCAGCGTTGAAGAGAATACCAATCAGCCCCAGCATTTT | CSVEENTNQPQHF
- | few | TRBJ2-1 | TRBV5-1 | TGCGCCAGCAGCTTGGGCGGGATTGTCTACAATGAGCAGTTCTTC | CASSLGGIVYNEQFF
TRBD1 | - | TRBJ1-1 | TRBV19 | TGTGCCAGTAGTCCTCGACAGGGATGGACTGAAGCTTTCTTT | CASSPRQGWTEAFF
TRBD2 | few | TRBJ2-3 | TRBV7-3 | TGTGCCAGCAGCCAGGGACTAGCGGTCACAGATACGCAGTATTTT | CASSQGLAVTDTQYF
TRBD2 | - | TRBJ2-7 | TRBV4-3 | TGCGCCAGCAGCCGGGGGACTAGCGCTAGCTACGAGCAGTACTTC | CASSRGTSASYEQYF
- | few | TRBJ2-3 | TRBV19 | TGTGCCAGTAGTCCTAGACGCGGAGATACGCAGTATTTT | CASSPRRGDTQYF
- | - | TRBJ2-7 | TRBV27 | TGTGCCAGCAGTCCCCTACCCCAAGCTTACGAGCAGTACTTC | CASSPLPQAYEQYF
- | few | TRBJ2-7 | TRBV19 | TGTGCCAGTAGTGCTTCGACCGGAGGCGAGCAGTACTTC | CASSASTGGEQYF
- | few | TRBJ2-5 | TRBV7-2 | TGTGCCAGCAGCTCTAACCGAGAAAGGTGGGAGACCCAGTACTTC | CASSSNRERWETQYF
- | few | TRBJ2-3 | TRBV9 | TGTGCCAGCAGCGTACTAACAGGGACCTTCACAGATACGCAGTATTTT | CASSVLTGTFTDTQYF
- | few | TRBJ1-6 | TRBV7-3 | TGTGCCAGCAGTTCGACCAGGGACTCACCCCTCCACTTT | CASSSTRDSPLHF
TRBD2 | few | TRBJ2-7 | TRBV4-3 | TGCGCCAGCAGCCAAGGTCATACGGGAGGGGTTTACGAGCAGTACTTC | CASSQGHTGGVYEQYF
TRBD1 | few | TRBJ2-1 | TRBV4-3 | TGCGCCAGCAGCCAGACGGACAGGGGCAATGAGCAGTTCTTC | CASSQTDRGNEQFF
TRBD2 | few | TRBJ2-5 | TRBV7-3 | TGTGCCAGCAGCTTGGGTATAGCGGGAGGGCCGAAAGAGACCCAGTACTTC | CASSLGIAGGPKETQYF
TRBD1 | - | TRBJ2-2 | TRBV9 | TGTGCCAGCAGCGAACACTTACAGGGGACGTACACCGGGGAGCTGTTTTTT | CASSEHLQGTYTGELFF
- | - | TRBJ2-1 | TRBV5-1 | TGCGCCAGCGGGGGGACAGTCAGCTCCTACAATGAGCAGTTCTTC | CASGGTVSSYNEQFF
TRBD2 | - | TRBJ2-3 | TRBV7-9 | TGTGCCAGCAGCTTAGGGACTAGGTCAGATACGCAGTATTTT | CASSLGTRSDTQYF
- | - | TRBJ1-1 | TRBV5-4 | TGTGCCAGCAGCTCGGAAGTCAGCATGAACACTGAAGCTTTCTTT | CASSSEVSMNTEAFF
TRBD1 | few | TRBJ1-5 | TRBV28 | TGTGCCACCCGGACAGGGGGGCAGCCCCAGCATTTT | CATRTGGQPQHF
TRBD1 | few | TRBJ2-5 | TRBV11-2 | TGTGCCAGCAGCAGTCGACAGGGGGCCCGAGAGACCCAGTACTTC | CASSSRQGARETQYF
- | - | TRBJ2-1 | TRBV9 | TGTGCCAGCAGCGTAGGATTGGGTGTAGTGCTACAAAAAACCAATGAGCAGTTCTTC | CASSVGLGVVLQKTNEQFF
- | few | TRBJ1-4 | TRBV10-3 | TGTGCCATCAGTGAGTCGGGGGCAACTAATGAAAAACTGTTTTTT | CAISESGATNEKLFF
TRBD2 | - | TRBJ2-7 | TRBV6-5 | TGTGCCAGCAGAAAATCGGGACTAGCCTCCGAGCAGTACTTC | CASRKSGLASEQYF